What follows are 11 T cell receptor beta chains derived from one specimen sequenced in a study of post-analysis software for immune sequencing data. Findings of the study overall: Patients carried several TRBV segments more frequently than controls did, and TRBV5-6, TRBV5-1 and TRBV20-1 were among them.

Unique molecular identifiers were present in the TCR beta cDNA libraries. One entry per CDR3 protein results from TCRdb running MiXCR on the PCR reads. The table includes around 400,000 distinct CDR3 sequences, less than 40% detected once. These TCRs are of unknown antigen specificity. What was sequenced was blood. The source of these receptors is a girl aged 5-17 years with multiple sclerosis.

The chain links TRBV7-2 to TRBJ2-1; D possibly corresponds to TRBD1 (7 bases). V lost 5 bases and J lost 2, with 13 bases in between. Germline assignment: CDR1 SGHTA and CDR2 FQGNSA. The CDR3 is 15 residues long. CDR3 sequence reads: CASSPRGDAYNEQFF. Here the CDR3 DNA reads TGTGCCAGCAGCCCCAGGGGGGATGCCTACAATGAGCAGTTCTTC.

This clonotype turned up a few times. The CDR3 here is CSARDSGRGYNSPLHF. The CDR3, as DNA: TGCAGTGCTAGAGATAGCGGTCGCGGATATAATTCACCCCTCCACTTT. V and J are TRBV20-1 and TRBJ1-6, with D unresolved. V gave up 0 bases and J gave up 4 bases, with 13 bases separating them. CDR1 is DFQATT, CDR2 SNEGSKA, per germline (reference sequence). The CDR3 has 16 residues.

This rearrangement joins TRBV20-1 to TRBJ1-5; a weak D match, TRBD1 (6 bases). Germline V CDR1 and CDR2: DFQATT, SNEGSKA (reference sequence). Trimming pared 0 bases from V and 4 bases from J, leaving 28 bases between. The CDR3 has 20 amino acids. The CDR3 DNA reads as TGCAGTGCTAGAGACCATTCCCGGGACATCCTCTCAAGTCGGAATCAGCCCCAGCATTTT. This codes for CSARDHSRDILSSRNQPQHF.

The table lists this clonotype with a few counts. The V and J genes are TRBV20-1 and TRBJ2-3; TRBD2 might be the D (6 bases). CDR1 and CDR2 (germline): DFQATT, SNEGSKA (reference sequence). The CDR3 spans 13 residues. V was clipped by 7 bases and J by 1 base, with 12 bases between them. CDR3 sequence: CSGRLVRTDTQYF. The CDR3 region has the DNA TGCAGTGGCCGACTAGTACGCACAGATACGCAGTATTTT.

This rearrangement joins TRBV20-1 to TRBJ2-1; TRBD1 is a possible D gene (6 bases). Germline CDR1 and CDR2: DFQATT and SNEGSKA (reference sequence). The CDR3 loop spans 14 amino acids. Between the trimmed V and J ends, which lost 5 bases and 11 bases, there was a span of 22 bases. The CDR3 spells CSAQLGTGFQKQFF. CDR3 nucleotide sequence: TGCAGTGCTCAATTGGGAACAGGGTTTCAGAAGCAGTTCTTC.

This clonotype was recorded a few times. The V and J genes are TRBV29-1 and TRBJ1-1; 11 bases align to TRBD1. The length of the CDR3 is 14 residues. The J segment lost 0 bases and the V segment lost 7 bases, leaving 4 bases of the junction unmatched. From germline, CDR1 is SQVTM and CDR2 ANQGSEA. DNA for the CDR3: TGCAGCGGTGGGACAGGGGGGATGAACACTGAAGCTTTCTTT. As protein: CSGGTGGMNTEAFF.

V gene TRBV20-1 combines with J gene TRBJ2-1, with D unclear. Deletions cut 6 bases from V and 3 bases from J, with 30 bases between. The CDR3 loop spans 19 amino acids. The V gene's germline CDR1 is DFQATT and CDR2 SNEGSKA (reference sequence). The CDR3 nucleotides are TGCAGTGCCCGAGAACCTGTGCACACAAAAATCCCCGTCTACAATGAGCAGTTCTTC. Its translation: CSAREPVHTKIPVYNEQFF.

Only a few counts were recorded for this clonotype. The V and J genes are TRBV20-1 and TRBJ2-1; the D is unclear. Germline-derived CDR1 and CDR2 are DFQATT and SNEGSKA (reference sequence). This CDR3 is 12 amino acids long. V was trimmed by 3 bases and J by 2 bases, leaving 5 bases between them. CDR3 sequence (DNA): TGCAGTGCTAGCGGTCCCTACAATGAGCAGTTCTTC. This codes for CSASGPYNEQFF.

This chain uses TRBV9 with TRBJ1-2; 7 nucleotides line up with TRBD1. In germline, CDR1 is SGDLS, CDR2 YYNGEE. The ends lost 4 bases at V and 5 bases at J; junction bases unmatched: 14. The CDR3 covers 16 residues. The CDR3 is CASSPAGGGVGYGYTF. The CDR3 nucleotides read TGTGCCAGCAGCCCAGCGGGAGGGGGCGTGGGTTATGGCTACACCTTC.

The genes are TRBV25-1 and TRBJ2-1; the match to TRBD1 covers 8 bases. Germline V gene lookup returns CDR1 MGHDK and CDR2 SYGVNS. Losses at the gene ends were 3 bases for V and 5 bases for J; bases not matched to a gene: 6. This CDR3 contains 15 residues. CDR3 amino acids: CASSDFPTGDNEQFF. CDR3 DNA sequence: TGTGCCAGCAGTGACTTCCCGACAGGGGACAATGAGCAGTTCTTC.

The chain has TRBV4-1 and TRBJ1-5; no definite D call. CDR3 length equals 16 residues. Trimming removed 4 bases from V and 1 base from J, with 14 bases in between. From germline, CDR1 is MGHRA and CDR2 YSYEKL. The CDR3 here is CASSPLGSGSNQPQHF. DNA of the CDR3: TGCGCCAGCAGCCCCCTTGGATCGGGGAGCAATCAGCCCCAGCATTTT.